This is a list of T cell receptor beta chains from one sample in a study of T-cell memory formation after mild COVID-19. TCRdb used MiXCR to reprocess the 5' RACE reads, holding one entry per CDR3 protein. The table has roughly 560,000 distinct CDR3 sequences, around 20% seen once. The sample consisted of PBMCs or a T cell subset sorted from them (not recorded which). Every receptor here comes from an adult woman who had mild COVID-19 (a few samples of this study predate the infection). Cell type and time point are not known. Both conserved end residues are part of each CDR3. A D gene is named only where the DNA matches it firmly. For some rows the clone size is stated as once, few or many, or as a class when expanded; others skip it.

j_call	v_call	cdr3_length	d_call	clone_size	cdr3_aa	cdr3_nt
TRBJ2-2	TRBV7-3	17	TRBD1	few	CASSSQQGAVSTGELFF	TGTGCCAGCAGCTCACAACAGGGGGCGGTCAGCACCGGGGAGCTGTTTTTT
TRBJ2-7	TRBV23-1	20	TRBD1	.	CASSLGGGQAFGGHSYEQYF	TGCGCCAGCAGTCTGGGTGGGGGACAGGCATTTGGAGGGCATTCCTACGAGCAGTACTTC
TRBJ2-2	TRBV20-1	15	.	.	CSARDPVQGTGELFF	TGCAGTGCTAGAGATCCAGTCCAGGGCACCGGGGAGCTGTTTTTT
TRBJ2-5	TRBV9	15	.	few	CASSPRGGAQETQYF	TGTGCCAGCAGCCCGCGAGGAGGGGCCCAAGAGACCCAGTACTTC
TRBJ2-1	TRBV3-1	12	.	few	CASRLLGNEQFF	TGTGCCAGCAGGCTACTAGGGAATGAGCAGTTCTTC
TRBJ2-7	TRBV12-3/TRBV12-4	14	.	few	CASSLFGPSYEQYF	TGTGCCAGCAGTTTATTCGGACCTTCCTACGAGCAGTACTTC
TRBJ2-2	TRBV5-4	12	.	few	CASSSWGRELFF	TGTGCCAGCAGCTCCTGGGGCCGGGAGCTGTTTTTT
TRBJ1-4	TRBV4-3	13	.	.	CASSQQTPEKLFF	TGCGCCAGCAGCCAACAGACACCGGAAAAACTGTTTTTT
TRBJ1-4	TRBV14	15	.	.	CASSQGGARGEKLFF	TGTGCCAGCAGCCAAGGGGGGGCGCGCGGTGAAAAACTGTTTTTT
TRBJ1-2	TRBV12-3/TRBV12-4	15	.	few	CASIPGPEGNYGYTF	TGTGCCAGCATTCCGGGACCCGAAGGGAACTATGGCTACACCTTC
TRBJ2-2	TRBV6-5	14	.	many	CASKSRRNTGELFF	TGTGCCAGCAAGAGCCGTCGGAACACCGGGGAGCTGTTTTTT
TRBJ2-7	TRBV5-1	15	.	.	CASSLGPESVYEQYF	TGCGCCAGCAGCTTGGGGCCGGAGTCTGTCTACGAGCAGTACTTC
TRBJ2-1	TRBV12-3/TRBV12-4	15	TRBD1	.	CASSLSGGVVYEQFF	TGTGCCAGCAGTTTATCAGGGGGCGTCGTCTATGAGCAGTTCTTC
TRBJ2-7	TRBV7-9	13	.	.	CASNGVSSYEQYF	TGTGCCAGCAATGGGGTCAGCTCCTACGAGCAGTACTTC
TRBJ1-5	TRBV29-1	12	.	few	CSVGAGNQPQHF	TGCAGCGTTGGGGCGGGGAATCAGCCCCAGCATTTT
TRBJ1-1	TRBV27	13	TRBD1	.	CASLRIQGTEAFF	TGTGCCAGCCTTAGGATACAGGGGACTGAAGCTTTCTTT
TRBJ2-7	TRBV6-5	15	.	few	CASSPLGRSSYEQYF	TGTGCCAGCAGTCCATTAGGCAGAAGCTCCTACGAGCAGTACTTC
TRBJ1-6	TRBV4-3	17	.	.	CASSLRAGHSYNSPLHF	TGCGCCAGCAGCTTAAGGGCGGGGCATTCCTATAATTCACCCCTCCACTTT
TRBJ2-7	TRBV3-1	13	TRBD1	.	CASSLQGPDEQYF	TGTGCCAGCAGCCTACAGGGGCCGGACGAGCAGTACTTC
TRBJ1-2	TRBV7-9	17	TRBD1	few	CASSLDMGTGIPYGYTF	TGTGCCAGCAGCTTAGATATGGGGACAGGAATCCCCTATGGCTACACCTTC
TRBJ2-3	TRBV14	18	TRBD1	few	CASSQDRGTGGRADTQYF	TGTGCCAGCAGCCAAGATCGTGGGACAGGGGGCCGTGCAGATACGCAGTATTTT
TRBJ2-7	TRBV7-9	15	.	few	CASSSFAETLREQYF	TGTGCCAGCAGCTCTTTTGCGGAGACCCTTAGGGAGCAGTACTTC
TRBJ2-7	TRBV27	16	.	few	CASSLRDRRDSYEQYF	TGTGCCAGCAGTTTGAGAGACAGGAGAGACTCCTACGAGCAGTACTTC
TRBJ1-6	TRBV27	17	.	few	CASSFLGGRGANSPLHF	TGTGCCAGCAGTTTCCTGGGGGGGAGGGGGGCGAATTCACCCCTCCACTTT
TRBJ2-6	TRBV6-5	15	.	few	CASSFAYSGANVLTF	TGTGCCAGCAGTTTCGCATACTCTGGGGCCAACGTCCTGACTTTC
TRBJ2-2	TRBV27	14	.	.	CASSFVGYTGELFF	TGTGCCAGCAGTTTTGTGGGGTACACCGGGGAGCTGTTTTTT
TRBJ2-7	TRBV6-2/TRBV6-3	13	.	.	CASSRPTALEQYF	TGTGCCAGCAGCCGCCCGACAGCCCTCGAGCAGTACTTC
TRBJ2-1	TRBV7-9	14	TRBD2	.	CASRPGTRFFEQFF	TGTGCCAGCAGACCCGGGACTAGATTCTTTGAGCAGTTCTTC
TRBJ2-7	TRBV20-1	14	.	few	CSARVVSVGYEQYF	TGCAGTGCTAGAGTGGTCAGCGTTGGCTACGAGCAGTACTTC
TRBJ1-5	TRBV24-1	14	.	.	CATSGKNSNQPQHF	TGTGCCACCAGTGGCAAAAATAGCAATCAGCCCCAGCATTTT
TRBJ2-5	TRBV21-1	16	.	.	CASSAPRLADQETQYF	TGTGCCAGCAGCGCCCCCCGACTAGCGGACCAAGAGACCCAGTACTTC
TRBJ2-3	TRBV11-2	18	TRBD2	few	CASSLRLGLAGPTDTQYF	TGTGCCAGCAGCCTCAGATTGGGACTAGCGGGACCCACAGATACGCAGTATTTT
TRBJ2-7	TRBV24-1	12	.	few	CATSDPGYEQYF	TGTGCCACCAGTGATCCCGGCTACGAGCAGTACTTC